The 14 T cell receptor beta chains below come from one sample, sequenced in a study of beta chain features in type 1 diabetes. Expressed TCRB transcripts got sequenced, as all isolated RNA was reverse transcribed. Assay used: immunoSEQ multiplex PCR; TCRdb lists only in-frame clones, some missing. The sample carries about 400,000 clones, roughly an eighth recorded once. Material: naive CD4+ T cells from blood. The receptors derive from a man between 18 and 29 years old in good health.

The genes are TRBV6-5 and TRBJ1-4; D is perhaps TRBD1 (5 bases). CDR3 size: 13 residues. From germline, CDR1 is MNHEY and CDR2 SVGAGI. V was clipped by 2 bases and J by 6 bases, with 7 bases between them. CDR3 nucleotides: TGTGCCAGCAGTTACGGGGCCGATGAAAAACTGTTTTTT. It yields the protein CASSYGADEKLFF.

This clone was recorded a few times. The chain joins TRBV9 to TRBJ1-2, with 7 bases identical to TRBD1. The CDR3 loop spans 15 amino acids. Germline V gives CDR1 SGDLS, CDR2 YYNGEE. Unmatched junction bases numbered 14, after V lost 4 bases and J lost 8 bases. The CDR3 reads CASSLRNDRDWGYTF. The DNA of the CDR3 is TGTGCCAGCAGCCTCCGAAATGACAGGGACTGGGGCTACACCTTC.

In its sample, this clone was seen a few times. This CDR3 is CASSSGQNSPLHF. In DNA, the CDR3 is TGTGCCAGCAGTTCGGGACAGAATTCACCCCTCCACTTT. V gene TRBV27 combines with J gene TRBJ1-6, with TRBD1 matching over 7 bases. The germline gives CDR1 MNHEY, CDR2 SMNVEV (reference sequence). V shed 4 bases, J shed 7 bases, and the junction held 1 base outside the gene matches. The CDR3 is made up of 13 amino acids.

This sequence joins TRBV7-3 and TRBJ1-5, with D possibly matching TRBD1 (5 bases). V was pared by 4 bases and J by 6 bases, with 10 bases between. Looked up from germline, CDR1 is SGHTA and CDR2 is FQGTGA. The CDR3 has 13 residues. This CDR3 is CASSSQGGQPQHF. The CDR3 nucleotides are TGTGCCAGCAGCTCCCAGGGAGGTCAGCCCCAGCATTTT. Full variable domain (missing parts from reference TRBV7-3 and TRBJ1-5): GAGVSQTPSNKVTEKGKYVELRCDPISGHTALYWYRQSLGQGPEFLIYFQGTGAADDSGLPNDRFFAVRPEGSVSTLKIQRTERGDSAVYLCASSSQGGQPQHFGDGTRLSIL.

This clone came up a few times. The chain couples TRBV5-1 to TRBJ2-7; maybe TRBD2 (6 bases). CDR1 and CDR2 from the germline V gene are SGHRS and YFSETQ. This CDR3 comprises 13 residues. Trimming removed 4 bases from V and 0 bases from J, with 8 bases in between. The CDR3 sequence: CASSVGSSYEQYF. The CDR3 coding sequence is TGCGCCAGCAGCGTCGGGAGCTCCTACGAGCAGTACTTC.

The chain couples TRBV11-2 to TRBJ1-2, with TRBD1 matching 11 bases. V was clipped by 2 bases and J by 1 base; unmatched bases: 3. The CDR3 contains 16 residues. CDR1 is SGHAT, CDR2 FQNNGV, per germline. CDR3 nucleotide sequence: TGTGCCAGCAGCTTACGGGACAGGGGGGTTAACTATGGCTACACCTTC. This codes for CASSLRDRGVNYGYTF.

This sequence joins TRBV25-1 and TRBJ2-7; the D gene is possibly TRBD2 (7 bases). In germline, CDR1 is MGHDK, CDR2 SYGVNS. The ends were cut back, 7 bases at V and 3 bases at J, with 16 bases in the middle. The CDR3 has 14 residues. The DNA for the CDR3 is TGTGCCAGCACCCGAGGGGGGGGAGTCTACGAGCAGTACTTC. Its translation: CASTRGGGVYEQYF.

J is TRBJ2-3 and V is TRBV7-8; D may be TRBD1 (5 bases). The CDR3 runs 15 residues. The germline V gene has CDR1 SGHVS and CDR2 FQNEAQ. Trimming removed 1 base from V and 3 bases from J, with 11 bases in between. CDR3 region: CASSLGRVRTDTQYF. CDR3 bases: TGTGCCAGCAGCTTAGGCAGGGTCAGGACAGATACGCAGTATTTT.

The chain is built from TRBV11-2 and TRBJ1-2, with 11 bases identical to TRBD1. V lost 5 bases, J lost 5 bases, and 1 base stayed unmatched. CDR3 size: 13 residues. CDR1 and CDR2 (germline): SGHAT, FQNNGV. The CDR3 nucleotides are TGTGCCAGCAGCGGGACAGGGGGGTATGGCTACACCTTC. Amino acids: CASSGTGGYGYTF.

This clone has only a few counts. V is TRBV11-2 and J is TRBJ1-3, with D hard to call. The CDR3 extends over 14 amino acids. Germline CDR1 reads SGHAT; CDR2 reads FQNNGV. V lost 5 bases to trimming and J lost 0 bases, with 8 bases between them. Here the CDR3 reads CASSPGYSGNTIYF. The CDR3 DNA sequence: TGTGCCAGCAGCCCCGGTTACTCTGGAAACACCATATATTTT.

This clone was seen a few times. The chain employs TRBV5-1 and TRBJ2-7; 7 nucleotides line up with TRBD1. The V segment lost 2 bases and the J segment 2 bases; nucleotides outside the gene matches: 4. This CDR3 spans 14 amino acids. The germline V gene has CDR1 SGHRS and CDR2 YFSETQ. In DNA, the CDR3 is TGCGCCAGCAGCTTAGGGGGCACGACCTACGAGCAGTACTTC. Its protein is CASSLGGTTYEQYF.

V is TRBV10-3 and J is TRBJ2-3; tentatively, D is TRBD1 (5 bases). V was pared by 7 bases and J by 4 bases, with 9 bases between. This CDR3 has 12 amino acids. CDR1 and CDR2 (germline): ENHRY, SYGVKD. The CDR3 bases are TGTGCCATCAACCAGGGTCCAGATACGCAGTATTTT. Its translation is CAINQGPDTQYF.

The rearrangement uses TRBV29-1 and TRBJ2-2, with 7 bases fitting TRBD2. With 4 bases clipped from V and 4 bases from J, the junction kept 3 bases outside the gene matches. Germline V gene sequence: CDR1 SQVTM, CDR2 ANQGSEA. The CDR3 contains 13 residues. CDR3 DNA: TGCAGCGTTGGGGGGACTACCACCGGGGAGCTGTTTTTT. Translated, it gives CSVGGTTTGELFF.

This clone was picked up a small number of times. The CDR3 coding sequence is TGTGCCAGCAGCCTCGCGGCAGCAACTAATGAAAAACTGTTTTTT. It translates to CASSLAAATNEKLFF. The chain carries TRBV5-4 and TRBJ1-4; no firm D call. The CDR3 runs to 15 residues. Trimming took 4 bases from V and 0 from J, leaving 10 bases between them. CDR1 is SGHNT and CDR2 is YYREEE in the germline V gene (reference sequence).